This T cell receptor beta chain was captured in a study of T cell responses to AZD1222 COVID-19 vaccine. As for the study in general: The analysis combined second doses at about 4 or about 12 weeks. Study-wide results and caveats: Most donors were white British, females outnumbered males, and clonal diversity was possibly underestimated. Repertoire sampling happened only post peak T cell response. The study identified only a handful of AZD1222 recipients as seropositive at baseline.

Repertoires were generated with immunoSEQ multiplex PCR, while TCRdb's copy carries only in-frame clones and drops some. In the table there are roughly 150,000 clones, approximately 80% of which are singletons. V lost 3 bases to trimming and J lost 10 bases, with 16 bases between them. The germline V gene encodes CDR1 SGHRS and CDR2 YFSETQ. The CDR3 contains 13 residues. Turning to this clone: Antigen specificity is unknown.

The rearrangement joins TRBV5-1 to TRBJ1-1; D unresolved. The sample in question was peripheral blood, obtained on day 0 of AZD1222 vaccination. The clonotype originates from an adult in good health. This CDR3 reads CASSSEDSRRAFF. The CDR3 DNA reads as TGCGCCAGCAGCTCAGAGGACTCAAGGAGAGCTTTCTTT.